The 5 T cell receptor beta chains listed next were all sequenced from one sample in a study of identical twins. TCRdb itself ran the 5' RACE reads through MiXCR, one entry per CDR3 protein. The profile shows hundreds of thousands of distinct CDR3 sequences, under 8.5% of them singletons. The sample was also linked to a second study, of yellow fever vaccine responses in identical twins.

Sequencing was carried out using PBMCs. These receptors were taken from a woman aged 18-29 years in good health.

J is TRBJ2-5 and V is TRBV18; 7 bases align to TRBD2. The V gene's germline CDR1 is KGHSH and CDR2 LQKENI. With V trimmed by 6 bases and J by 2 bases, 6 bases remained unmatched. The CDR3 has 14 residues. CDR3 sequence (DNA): TGTGCCAGCTCCCAGGGACTAACTCAAGAGACCCAGTACTTC. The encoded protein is CASSQGLTQETQYF.

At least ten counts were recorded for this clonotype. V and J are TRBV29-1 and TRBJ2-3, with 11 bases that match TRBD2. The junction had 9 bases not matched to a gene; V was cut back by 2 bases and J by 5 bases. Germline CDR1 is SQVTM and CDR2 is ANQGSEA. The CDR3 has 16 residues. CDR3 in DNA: TGCAGCGTTGAATGGATTAGCGGGGGGGCCCTAGATACGCAGTATTTT. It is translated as CSVEWISGGALDTQYF.

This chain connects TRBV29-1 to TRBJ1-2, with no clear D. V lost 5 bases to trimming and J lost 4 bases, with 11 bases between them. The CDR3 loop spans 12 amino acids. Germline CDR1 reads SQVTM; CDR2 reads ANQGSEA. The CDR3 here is CSVRGVSYGYTF. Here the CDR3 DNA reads TGCAGCGTTCGTGGGGTGTCCTATGGCTACACCTTC.

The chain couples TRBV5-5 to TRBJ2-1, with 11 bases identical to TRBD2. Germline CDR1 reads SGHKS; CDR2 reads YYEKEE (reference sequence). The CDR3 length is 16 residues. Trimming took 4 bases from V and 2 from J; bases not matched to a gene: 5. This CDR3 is CASSVLAGGTYNEQFF. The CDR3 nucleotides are TGTGCCAGCAGCGTGTTAGCGGGAGGGACCTACAATGAGCAGTTCTTC.

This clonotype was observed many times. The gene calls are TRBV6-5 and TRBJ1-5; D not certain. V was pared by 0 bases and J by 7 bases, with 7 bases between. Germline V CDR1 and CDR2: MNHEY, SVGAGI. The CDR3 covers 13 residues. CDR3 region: CASSYSRSQPQHF. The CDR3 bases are TGTGCCAGCAGTTACTCTAGGAGCCAGCCCCAGCATTTT.